The 20 T cell receptor beta chains listed next were all sequenced from one sample in a study of T cell responses to AZD1222 COVID-19 vaccine. Assay used: immunoSEQ multiplex PCR; TCRdb lists only in-frame clones, some missing. The table includes 110,000 to 150,000 clones, 90% to 95% detected once. The specimen was peripheral blood, collected on day 0 of AZD1222 vaccination. The receptors here all came from an adult in good health.

This chain uses TRBV29-1 with TRBJ1-1, with TRBD1 as a possible D gene (6 bases). V lost 6 bases to trimming and J lost 6 bases, with 20 bases between them. CDR1 SQVTM and CDR2 ANQGSEA come from the germline V gene. The CDR3 is 14 residues long. Here the CDR3 reads CSVGGVVPDAEAFF. The CDR3 nucleotides read TGCAGCGTAGGGGGTGTCGTCCCCGACGCTGAAGCTTTCTTT. The whole variable domain, filled in from reference TRBV29-1 and TRBJ1-1, reads SAVISQKPSRDICQRGTSLTIQCQVDSQVTMMFWYRQQPGQSLTLIATANQGSEATYESGFVIDKFPISRPNLTFSTLTVSNMSPEDSSIYLCSVGGVVPDAEAFFGQGTRLTVV.

This chain uses TRBV5-1 with TRBJ2-1, with 9 bases identical to TRBD2. Germline V CDR1 and CDR2: SGHRS, YFSETQ. The CDR3 is 18 residues long. With V trimmed by 4 bases and J by 8 bases, 19 bases remained unmatched. CDR3 sequence (DNA): TGCGCCAGCAGCCTCACAGGGAGGCCGGGACTAGCTATCGATGAGCAGTTCTTC. Amino acids: CASSLTGRPGLAIDEQFF.

The V call is TRBV4-3, the J call TRBJ2-7; D may be TRBD1 (7 bases). The V end was cut by 0 bases, the J end by 4 bases, with 16 bases between. The CDR3 extends over 16 amino acids. In germline, CDR1 is LGHNA, CDR2 YSLEER. The chain's CDR3 is CASSQDQGGAGYEQYF. The CDR3 coding sequence is TGCGCCAGCAGCCAAGATCAGGGGGGAGCTGGATACGAGCAGTACTTC.

The chain recombines TRBV7-2 with TRBJ2-4; 10 bases map to TRBD2. This CDR3 has 17 residues. Germline trimming cut 5 bases from V and 5 bases from J; bases unmatched to any gene: 12. The germline gives CDR1 SGHTA, CDR2 FQGNSA. CDR3 coding DNA: TGTGCCAGCAGCCCACGTAGGTGGACTAGCGGACAAAACATTCAGTACTTC. Protein: CASSPRRWTSGQNIQYF.

This clone came up once. The genes are TRBV3-1 (or the pseudogene TRBV3-2) and TRBJ2-3; D call uncertain. This CDR3 is built from 17 residues. Germline V CDR1 and CDR2: LGHDT, YNNKEL (reference sequence). Trimming left V 3 bases short and J 6 bases short, with 22 bases between. CDR3 sequence reads: CASSQSGDFWGRDTQYF. The CDR3 region has the DNA TGTGCCAGCAGCCAGTCGGGCGACTTCTGGGGTAGGGATACGCAGTATTTT.

The V gene is TRBV11-2, the J gene TRBJ2-7; D remains ambiguous. Germline CDR1 SGHAT, CDR2 FQNNGV. With 0 bases removed from V and 3 bases from J, the gap between germline ends came to 12 bases. This CDR3 is 15 amino acids long. The CDR3 DNA reads as TGTGCCAGCAGCTTAGAGTTTGGCCTTCTCTACGAGCAGTACTTC. As protein: CASSLEFGLLYEQYF.

The chain carries TRBV10-1 and TRBJ1-1; D is ambiguous. V lost 1 base, J lost 1 base, and 4 bases lay in between. CDR3 size: 13 residues. Germline-derived CDR1 and CDR2 are WNHNN and SYGVQD (reference sequence). The CDR3 nucleotides read TGCGCCAGCAGTGAGTTGAAGAACACTGAAGCTTTCTTT. Translation: CASSELKNTEAFF.

V gene TRBV5-4 combines with J gene TRBJ2-7; TRBD2 is a possible D gene (7 bases). CDR3 length equals 13 residues. V lost 2 bases, J lost 5 bases, and 11 bases lay in between. Germline V gene data show CDR1 as SGHNT and CDR2 as YYREEE (reference sequence). The CDR3 nucleotides are TGTGCCAGCAGCTTAGGGGGGGCCGACGAGCAGTACTTC. This codes for CASSLGGADEQYF.

The gene calls are TRBV14 and TRBJ2-7; D not resolved. The germline gives CDR1 SGHDN, CDR2 FVKESK. Deletions cut 4 bases from V and 3 bases from J, with 19 bases between. This CDR3 region has 16 residues. The CDR3, as DNA: TGTGCCAGCAGCCCACCCCAGGCGGATATGGGCTACGAGCAGTACTTC. Translated: CASSPPQADMGYEQYF.

The CDR3 loop reads CASSAGTATGELFF. The CDR3 DNA is TGTGCCAGCAGCGCCGGGACGGCCACCGGGGAGCTGTTTTTT. The rearrangement links TRBV9 to TRBJ2-2, with D perhaps TRBD1 or TRBD2 (5 bases each). Trimming took 3 bases from V and 4 from J, leaving 10 bases between them. This CDR3 comprises 14 residues. The germline V gene has CDR1 SGDLS and CDR2 YYNGEE.

This chain joins TRBV7-8 and TRBJ2-7; the D is unclear. V lost 0 bases to trimming and J lost 5 bases, with 5 bases between them. The CDR3 covers 12 residues. CDR1 is SGHVS and CDR2 is FQNEAQ in the germline V gene. CDR3 sequence: CASSLARHEQYF. The CDR3 DNA reads TGTGCCAGCAGCTTAGCCAGGCACGAGCAGTACTTC.

This clone was counted once. The chain has TRBV6-5 and TRBJ2-5, with a tentative D call TRBD2 (6 bases). Trimming cost V 4 bases and J 6 bases, with 18 bases left between them. Germline V gene sequence: CDR1 MNHEY, CDR2 SVGAGI. This CDR3 is built from 15 residues. Here the CDR3 DNA reads TGTGCCAGCAGTTCCGCGGGGCTAGCAGGCAAGACCCAGTACTTC. It is translated as CASSSAGLAGKTQYF.

The gene calls are TRBV6-4 and TRBJ1-2; TRBD1 matches at 7 bases. Germline V gene lookup returns CDR1 MRHNA and CDR2 SNTAGT. The CDR3 extends over 15 amino acids. J lost 5 bases, V lost 0 bases, and 6 bases had no gene match. CDR3 in amino acids: CASSDSRQGVYGYTF. The DNA of the CDR3 is TGTGCCAGCAGTGACTCAAGACAGGGTGTATATGGCTACACCTTC.

The chain uses TRBV2 and TRBJ1-3, with a weak D call TRBD1 (5 bases). CDR1 is SNHLY, CDR2 FYNNEI, per germline. There are 14 residues in the CDR3. Trimming took 4 bases from V and 0 from J, leaving 7 bases between them. CDR3 residues: CASSVQGSGNTIYF. Written as DNA, the CDR3 is TGTGCCAGCAGTGTCCAGGGCTCTGGAAACACCATATATTTT.

The rearrangement joins TRBV6-2 or TRBV6-3 to TRBJ2-1; possibly TRBD1 for D (6 bases). V lost 7 bases, J lost 6 bases, and 16 bases lay in between. This CDR3 has 14 residues. Per the germline V gene, CDR1 is MNHEY and CDR2 is SVGEGT. The CDR3: CASNPTGLPNEQFF. CDR3 coding DNA: TGTGCCAGCAACCCCACAGGGCTGCCCAATGAGCAGTTCTTC.

The chain recombines TRBV19 with TRBJ1-1; 7 bases line up with TRBD1. The J segment lost 7 bases and the V segment lost 3 bases, leaving 14 bases of the junction unmatched. The CDR3 is 16 residues long. Germline loops: CDR1 LNHDA, CDR2 SQIVND (reference sequence). In DNA, the CDR3 is TGTGCCAGTAGTATTGCTACTCTAATTCGACAGGGTGAAGCTTTCTTT. This translates into CASSIATLIRQGEAFF. Full variable domain (rest looked up from reference TRBV19 and TRBJ1-1): DGGITQSPKYLFRKEGQNVTLSCEQNLNHDAMYWYRQDPGQGLRLIYYSQIVNDFQKGDIAEGYSVSREKKESFPLTVTSAQKNPTAFYLCASSIATLIRQGEAFFGQGTRLTVV.

The chain couples TRBV11-3 to TRBJ2-1; tentative D call: TRBD1 (6 bases). The CDR3 extends over 15 amino acids. Germline-derived CDR1 and CDR2 are SGHNT and YENEEA. The germline V and J ends were trimmed by 1 base and 8 bases, with 15 bases remaining between them. Here the CDR3 DNA reads TGTGCCAGCAGCTTAGCTACAGGGAGAGTCGATGAGCAGTTCTTC. Translated: CASSLATGRVDEQFF.

To note about this clone: Other nucleotide sequences in the sample specify the same CDR3. The rearrangement links TRBV6-5 to TRBJ1-2; 9 bases are shared with TRBD1. After removal of 5 bases from V and 2 bases from J, the junction contained 6 bases not matched to a gene. CDR1 is MNHEY and CDR2 is SVGAGI in the germline V gene. This CDR3 is built from 15 residues. CDR3 protein: CASSRPGTGNYGYTF. The CDR3 nucleotides are TGTGCCAGCAGTCGTCCCGGGACAGGGAACTATGGCTACACCTTC.

The chain uses TRBV7-9 and TRBJ2-7; D might be TRBD2 (5 bases). The germline V and J ends were trimmed by 5 bases and 7 bases, with 9 bases remaining between them. The length of the CDR3 is 11 residues. Germline-derived CDR1 and CDR2 are SEHNR and FQNEAQ (reference sequence). CDR3 residues: CASSPTGEQYF. CDR3 in DNA: TGTGCCAGCAGCCCCACGGGGGAGCAGTACTTC.

The chain combines TRBV11-2 with TRBJ2-5; 7 bases fit TRBD2. This CDR3 comprises 16 residues. Germline V gene data show CDR1 as SGHAT and CDR2 as FQNNGV. The V and J ends lost 1 base and 7 bases, in that order; junction bases with no gene match: 12. The CDR3 protein is CASSLGSSGGVATQYF. The CDR3 nucleotides are TGTGCCAGCAGCTTAGGGTCTAGCGGAGGGGTGGCGACCCAGTACTTC.